These 22 T cell receptor beta chains were all obtained from the same sample, sequenced in a study of T cell repertoires in cytomegalovirus infection. In TCRdb, the reads were re-called with MiXCR into one record per CDR3 protein. The table records about 530,000 distinct CDR3 sequences, about a quarter of them present only once. Material for sequencing was PBMCs. Source of these receptors: a human donor in good health (CMV status not recorded). Some clones in this sample may be carry-over from other donors' samples.

The chain carries TRBV6-1 and TRBJ2-1; 14 bases fit TRBD2. V lost 6 bases, J lost 15 bases, and 4 bases stayed unmatched. CDR1 is MNHNS, CDR2 SASEGT, per germline. The CDR3 extends over 12 amino acids. CDR3 region: CASSTGLAGGFF. The CDR3 bases are TGTGCCAGCAGCACCGGACTAGCGGGAGGGTTCTTC.

In this sample, this clonotype turned up a few times. Since a much larger clone is just one base distant, this may be a read error. V usage is TRBV7-9 and J usage is TRBJ1-1; a possible D gene is TRBD1 (6 bases). The CDR3 covers 14 residues. Germline V gene sequence: CDR1 SEHNR, CDR2 FQNEAQ (reference sequence). Trimming removed 2 bases at V and 0 bases at J, with 7 bases between. The CDR3, as DNA: TGTGCCAGCAGCTTACACAGGGTGAACACTGAAGCTTTCTTT. It translates to CASSLHRVNTEAFF.

The chain is built from TRBV20-1 and TRBJ1-2, with 8 positions matching TRBD1. The CDR3 is 13 amino acids. V trimming: 4 bases; J trimming: 7 bases; junction bases outside the gene matches: 8. The germline V gene encodes CDR1 DFQATT and CDR2 SNEGSKA (reference sequence). In DNA form, the CDR3 reads TGCAGTGCTAAATCCGGCAGGGGGCTTGGCTACACCTTC. Translating gives CSAKSGRGLGYTF.

This clonotype has at least ten counts. This chain uses TRBV7-2 with TRBJ2-5; 8 nucleotides match TRBD2. Germline lookup yields CDR1 SGHTA and CDR2 FQGNSA. Losses at the gene ends were 0 bases for V and 5 bases for J; bases not matched to a gene: 14. The CDR3 runs 18 residues. DNA for the CDR3: TGTGCCAGCAGCTTAGCAGCGGGGGCGGGAGGTTATTGGGAGACCCAGTACTTC. This translates into CASSLAAGAGGYWETQYF.

V usage is TRBV10-3 and J usage is TRBJ1-1, with 9 bases matching TRBD1. This CDR3 has 14 amino acids. Germline assignment: CDR1 ENHRY and CDR2 SYGVKD. Trimming cost V 7 bases and J 2 bases; bases outside gene matches: 5. In DNA, the CDR3 is TGTGCCATCAAGCGGGGACAGGGCAACACTGAAGCTTTCTTT. Amino acid sequence: CAIKRGQGNTEAFF.

This clonotype was detected many times. The rearrangement uses TRBV7-2 and TRBJ1-4; no clear D. The ends were cut back, 3 bases at V and 4 bases at J, with 6 bases in the middle. The CDR3 contains 13 residues. Germline V CDR1 and CDR2: SGHTA, FQGNSA. The CDR3 is CASSFSSNEKLFF. The CDR3 DNA reads TGTGCCAGCAGCTTTTCCAGTAATGAAAAACTGTTTTTT.

In its sample, this clonotype was seen many times. This chain links TRBV7-9 with TRBJ2-3; 11 nucleotides match TRBD2. The germline V gene encodes CDR1 SEHNR and CDR2 FQNEAQ (reference sequence). The CDR3 consists of 17 residues. Unmatched junction bases numbered 11, after V lost 4 bases and J lost 5 bases. CDR3: CASSSTLAGERRDTQYF. The CDR3 DNA sequence: TGTGCCAGCAGCTCAACACTAGCGGGAGAGAGGAGAGATACGCAGTATTTT.

The chain joins TRBV11-2 to TRBJ1-4, with TRBD1 identical over 7 bases. The J segment lost 6 bases and the V segment lost 4 bases, leaving 8 bases of the junction unmatched. This CDR3 is 15 amino acids long. The germline gives CDR1 SGHAT, CDR2 FQNNGV. The CDR3 bases are TGTGCCAGCAGCTCCCACAGGGGCGGAGATGAAAAACTGTTTTTT. Encoded protein: CASSSHRGGDEKLFF.

This clonotype was recorded a few times. The chain links TRBV7-2 to TRBJ1-3; TRBD1 is a possible D gene (5 bases). The V gene's germline CDR1 is SGHTA and CDR2 FQGNSA. This CDR3 is built from 15 residues. Deletions cut 5 bases from V and 0 bases from J, with 11 bases between. The DNA of the CDR3 is TGTGCCAGCAGCCAAGCAGGGTTCTCTGGAAACACCATATATTTT. Translating gives CASSQAGFSGNTIYF.

This clonotype was seen repeatedly, ten times or more. The rearrangement uses TRBV12-3 or TRBV12-4 and TRBJ1-1; D is undetermined. With 5 bases removed from V and 2 bases from J, the gap between germline ends came to 12 bases. CDR3 size: 14 residues. In DNA form, the CDR3 reads TGTGCCAGCAGTCCCCTGACACCTAACACTGAAGCTTTCTTT. Translation gives CASSPLTPNTEAFF.

This chain links TRBV12-3 or TRBV12-4 with TRBJ2-4; TRBD2 might be the D (5 bases). The CDR3 covers 13 residues. The V gene lost 2 bases and the J gene lost 11 bases, with 13 bases spanning the gap. In DNA, the CDR3 is TGTGCCAGCAGTTTACCCGGGATGAGGCTTCAGTACTTC. Translating it yields CASSLPGMRLQYF.

This clonotype was counted ten times or more. The J gene is TRBJ1-4, the V gene TRBV7-8; D is unresolved. V was clipped by 5 bases and J by 8 bases, with 18 bases between them. The germline V gene encodes CDR1 SGHVS and CDR2 FQNEAQ. CDR3 length: 15 residues. The CDR3 sequence: CASSQRTQEGEKLFF. The CDR3 DNA reads TGTGCCAGCAGCCAACGGACCCAGGAGGGCGAAAAACTGTTTTTT.

The V call is TRBV5-1, the J call TRBJ2-1, with D possibly matching TRBD2 (6 bases). Germline CDR1 is SGHRS and CDR2 is YFSETQ. The CDR3 is 13 amino acids. V was cut by 6 bases and J by 9 bases, with 16 bases left in between. CDR3 nucleotide sequence: TGCGCCAGCACCCTGCCCAGGCGGGGTGAGCAGTTCTTC. Translated, it gives CASTLPRRGEQFF. The full variable domain, in which reference TRBV5-1 and TRBJ2-1 provide the parts outside the CDR3, is KAGVTQTPRYLIKTRGQQVTLSCSPISGHRSVSWYQQTPGQGLQFLFEYFSETQRNKGNFPGRFSGRQFSNSRSEMNVSTLELGDSALYLCASTLPRRGEQFFGPGTRLTVL.

V is TRBV19 and J is TRBJ2-7; D might be TRBD2 (7 bases). CDR3 size: 13 residues. V lost 6 bases, J lost 3 bases, and 12 bases lay in between. Germline V gene data show CDR1 as LNHDA and CDR2 as SQIVND (reference sequence). The CDR3 sequence: CASSEGGRYEQYF. CDR3 sequence (DNA): TGTGCCAGTAGCGAGGGGGGGCGCTACGAGCAGTACTTC.

This clonotype was observed at least ten times. The V call is TRBV7-2, the J call TRBJ2-3, with D possibly TRBD1 on 6 matching bases. The ends were cut back, 3 bases at V and 4 bases at J, with 14 bases in the middle. Per germline, CDR1 SGHTA and CDR2 FQGNSA. This CDR3 has 15 residues. This chain's CDR3 is CASSLEGGEADTQYF. The CDR3 DNA follows: TGTGCCAGCAGCTTGGAAGGGGGAGAGGCAGATACGCAGTATTTT.

This clonotype was observed a handful of times. The rearrangement uses TRBV4-1 and TRBJ1-5; D may be TRBD1 (5 bases). The length of the CDR3 is 15 residues. CDR1 and CDR2 (germline): MGHRA, YSYEKL. V was trimmed by 4 bases and J by 4 bases, leaving 14 bases between them. CDR3 DNA: TGCGCCAGCAGCCTCGAAGGGGCAGGGAATCAGCCCCAGCATTTT. This sequence encodes CASSLEGAGNQPQHF.

J is TRBJ2-2 and V is TRBV7-6; possibly TRBD2 for D (5 bases). Germline lookup yields CDR1 SGHVS and CDR2 FNYEAQ. The V and J ends lost 5 bases and 7 bases respectively, with 17 bases between them. CDR3 length equals 15 residues. The CDR3 sequence: CASSLPGLQDGELFF. The CDR3 DNA follows: TGTGCCAGCAGCCTGCCCGGACTCCAAGACGGGGAGCTGTTTTTT.

The CDR3 coding sequence is TGTGCCAGCAGTGATGGGGGCCTTAACTATGGCTACACCTTC. It yields the protein CASSDGGLNYGYTF. The chain uses TRBV25-1 and TRBJ1-2, with D possibly TRBD1 on 6 matching bases. The CDR3 covers 14 residues. Germline CDR1 is MGHDK and CDR2 is SYGVNS. The ends were cut back, 3 bases at V and 1 base at J, with 9 bases in the middle.

This clonotype was seen many times. The gene calls are TRBV7-2 and TRBJ2-5; TRBD1 matches at 7 bases. This CDR3 comprises 15 residues. Losses at the gene ends were 5 bases for V and 3 bases for J; bases not matched to a gene: 9. Germline V lookup: CDR1 SGHTA, CDR2 FQGNSA. CDR3 sequence: CASSPMGQRKETQYF. The CDR3, as DNA: TGTGCCAGCAGCCCTATGGGACAGAGAAAAGAGACCCAGTACTTC.

Only a few counts were recorded for this clonotype. This rearrangement joins TRBV15 to TRBJ1-4; D remains ambiguous. CDR3 length: 14 amino acids. V was shortened by 2 bases and J by 10 bases, with 14 bases between the two germline ends. Germline V gene lookup returns CDR1 LNHNV and CDR2 YYDKDF (reference sequence). The CDR3 spells CATSRSREGGKLFF. For the CDR3, the DNA is TGTGCCACCAGCAGATCAAGGGAGGGTGGAAAACTGTTTTTT.

The CDR3 bases are TGTGCCAGCAGCTTACTTGTGTCGGACCAAGAGACCCAGTACTTC. It translates to CASSLLVSDQETQYF. The rearrangement uses TRBV11-2 and TRBJ2-5; no reliable D call. The CDR3 spans 15 residues. Germline V lookup: CDR1 SGHAT, CDR2 FQNNGV. V was pared by 2 bases and J by 0 bases, with 10 bases between.

This clonotype was detected many times. The CDR3 DNA reads TGTGCCAGCAGGACCCGCGAGGTTGGTCGGGCCCCGACTGGTACGCAGTATTTT. Encoded protein: CASRTREVGRAPTGTQYF. This rearrangement joins TRBV11-2 to TRBJ2-3; D is undetermined. Germline V gene data show CDR1 as SGHAT and CDR2 as FQNNGV. There are 18 residues in the CDR3. Trimming took 6 bases from V and 8 from J, leaving 30 bases between them. Using reference TRBV11-2 and TRBJ2-3 for the parts outside the CDR3, the full variable domain is EAGVAQSPRYKIIEKRQSVAFWCNPISGHATLYWYQQILGQGPKLLIQFQNNGVVDDSQLPKDRFSAERLKGVDSTLKIQPAKLEDSAVYLCASRTREVGRAPTGTQYFGPGTRLTVL.